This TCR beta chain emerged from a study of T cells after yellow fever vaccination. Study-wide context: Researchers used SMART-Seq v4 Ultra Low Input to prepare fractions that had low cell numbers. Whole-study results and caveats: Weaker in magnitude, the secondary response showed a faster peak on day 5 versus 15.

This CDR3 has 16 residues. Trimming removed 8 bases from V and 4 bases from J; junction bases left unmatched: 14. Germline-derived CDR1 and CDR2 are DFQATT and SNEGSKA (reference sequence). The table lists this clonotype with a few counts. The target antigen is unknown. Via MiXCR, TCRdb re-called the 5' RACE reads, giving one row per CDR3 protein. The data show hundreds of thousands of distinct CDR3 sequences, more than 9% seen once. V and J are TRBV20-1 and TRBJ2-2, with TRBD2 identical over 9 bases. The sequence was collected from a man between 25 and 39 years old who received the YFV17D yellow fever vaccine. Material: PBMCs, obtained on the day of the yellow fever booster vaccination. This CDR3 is CSTDSYSGSGTGELFF. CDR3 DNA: TGCAGTACCGATTCATATAGCGGGAGTGGCACCGGGGAGCTGTTTTTT.